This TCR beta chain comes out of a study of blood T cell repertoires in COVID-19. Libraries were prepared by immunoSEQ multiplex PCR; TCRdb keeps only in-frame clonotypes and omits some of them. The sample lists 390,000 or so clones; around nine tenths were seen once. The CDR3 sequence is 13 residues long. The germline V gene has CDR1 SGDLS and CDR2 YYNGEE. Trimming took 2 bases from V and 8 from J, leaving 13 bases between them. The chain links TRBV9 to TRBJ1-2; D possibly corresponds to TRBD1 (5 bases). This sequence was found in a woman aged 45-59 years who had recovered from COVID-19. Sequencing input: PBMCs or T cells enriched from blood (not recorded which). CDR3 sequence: CASSVGQYGGYTF. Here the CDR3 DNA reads TGTGCCAGCAGCGTCGGACAATACGGAGGCTACACCTTC.